What follows are 9 T cell receptor beta chains derived from one specimen sequenced in a study of T cell responses to AZD1222 COVID-19 vaccine. Assay used: immunoSEQ multiplex PCR; TCRdb lists only in-frame clones, some missing. The table includes around 100,000 clones, around 87% detected once. The material sequenced was peripheral blood, taken on day 0 of AZD1222 vaccination. Every receptor here comes from an adult in good health.

This rearrangement joins TRBV6-2 or TRBV6-3 to TRBJ2-3; no reliable D call. V was cut by 6 bases and J by 1 base, with 11 bases left in between. This CDR3 has 14 residues. Germline CDR1 is MNHEY and CDR2 is SVGEGT. In DNA form, the CDR3 reads TGTGCCAGCAGCTTCTCCTTGGGCACAGATACGCAGTATTTT. It specifies CASSFSLGTDTQYF.

Remarks on this clone: The sample carries other DNA sequences with the same CDR3. The chain uses TRBV19 and TRBJ2-3; 8 bases agree with TRBD2. Per the germline V gene, CDR1 is LNHDA and CDR2 is SQIVND (reference sequence). With V trimmed by 3 bases and J by 2 bases, 4 bases remained unmatched. This CDR3 region has 15 residues. CDR3 residues: CASSISGDYTDTQYF. CDR3 DNA: TGTGCCAGTAGTATTAGCGGGGATTACACAGATACGCAGTATTTT.

The chain recombines TRBV7-3 with TRBJ2-2; 8 nucleotides agree with TRBD2. V shed 2 bases, J shed 3 bases, and the junction held 2 bases outside the gene matches. The CDR3 has 15 residues. CDR1 and CDR2 (germline): SGHTA, FQGTGA. CDR3 sequence: CASSLSGGDTGELFF. The CDR3, as DNA: TGTGCCAGCAGCTTATCCGGGGGGGACACCGGGGAGCTGTTTTTT.

J is TRBJ1-2 and V is TRBV12-3 or TRBV12-4; D gene ambiguous. This CDR3 has 13 residues. The V end was cut by 5 bases, the J end by 8 bases, with 15 bases between. CDR3 nucleotides: TGTGCCAGCAGTCCGGACGGTAGTAGGGGCTACACCTTC. Its translation is CASSPDGSRGYTF.

The chain is built from TRBV7-2 and TRBJ1-5; the match to TRBD1 covers 8 bases. CDR1 SGHTA and CDR2 FQGNSA come from the germline V gene. The V gene end was trimmed by 3 bases and the J gene end by 2 bases; junction bases not matched to a gene: 6. The length of the CDR3 is 16 residues. This CDR3 reads CASSFDRGEGNQPQHF. In nucleotides, the CDR3 is TGTGCCAGCAGCTTTGACAGGGGCGAGGGCAATCAGCCCCAGCATTTT.

The V call is TRBV19, the J call TRBJ2-1, with a tentative D call TRBD1 (6 bases). The CDR3 loop spans 11 amino acids. Germline CDR1 LNHDA, CDR2 SQIVND (reference sequence). V lost 7 bases and J 9 bases, leaving 10 bases between the germline ends. CDR3 loop: CASTTGFEQFF. CDR3 in DNA: TGTGCCAGTACCACAGGGTTTGAGCAGTTCTTC.

The chain joins TRBV11-3 to TRBJ2-3; 8 nucleotides align to TRBD1. The CDR3 runs to 15 residues. Germline CDR1 reads SGHNT; CDR2 reads YENEEA. V shed 5 bases and J 0 bases; nucleotides not matched to a gene: 4. CDR3 sequence reads: CASSPDRGSTDTQYF. In DNA, the CDR3 is TGTGCCAGCAGCCCTGACAGGGGTAGCACAGATACGCAGTATTTT.

This clone was seen a few times. The V and J genes are TRBV13 and TRBJ1-1, with D maybe TRBD1 (5 bases). Germline V lookup: CDR1 PRHDT, CDR2 FYEKMQ (reference sequence). The CDR3 contains 15 residues. V gave up 0 bases and J gave up 2 bases, with 10 bases separating them. The chain's CDR3 is CASSLGGDGNTEAFF. The CDR3 DNA reads as TGTGCCAGCAGCTTAGGGGGGGACGGAAACACTGAAGCTTTCTTT.

This clone is deemed medium-sized (0.01 to 0.1%). The V and J genes are TRBV5-4 and TRBJ1-2, with 10 bases fitting TRBD1. The CDR3 length is 15 residues. V gave up 0 bases and J gave up 8 bases; unmatched junction bases: 7. CDR1 is SGHNT, CDR2 YYREEE, per germline (reference sequence). For the CDR3, the DNA is TGTGCCAGCAGCTTGGAGGGACAGGGGCTTGGGGGCTACACCTTC. This codes for CASSLEGQGLGGYTF.